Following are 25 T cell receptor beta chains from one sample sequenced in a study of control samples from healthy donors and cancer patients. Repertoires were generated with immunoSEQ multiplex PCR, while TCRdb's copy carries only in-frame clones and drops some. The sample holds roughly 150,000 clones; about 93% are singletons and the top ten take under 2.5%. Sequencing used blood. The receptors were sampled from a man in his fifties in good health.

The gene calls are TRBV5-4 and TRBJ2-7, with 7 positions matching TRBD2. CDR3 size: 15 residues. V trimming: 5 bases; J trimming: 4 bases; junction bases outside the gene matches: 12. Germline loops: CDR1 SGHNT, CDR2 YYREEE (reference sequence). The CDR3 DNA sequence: TGTGCCAGCAGGCCTCGGGGAGCGGGATTATACGAGCAGTACTTC. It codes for CASRPRGAGLYEQYF. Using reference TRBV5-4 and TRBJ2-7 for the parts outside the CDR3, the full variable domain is ETGVTQSPTHLIKTRGQQVTLRCSSQSGHNTVSWYQQALGQGPQFIFQYYREEENGRGNFPPRFSGLQFPNYSSELNVNALELDDSALYLCASRPRGAGLYEQYFGPGTRLTVT.

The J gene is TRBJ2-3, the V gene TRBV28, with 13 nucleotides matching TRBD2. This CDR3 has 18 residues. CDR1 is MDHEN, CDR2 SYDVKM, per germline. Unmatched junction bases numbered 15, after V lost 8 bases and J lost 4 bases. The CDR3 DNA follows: TGTGCCAGCCAAAGGAGGCTCACTAGCGGGAGGGCCGCAGATACGCAGTATTTT. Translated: CASQRRLTSGRAADTQYF.

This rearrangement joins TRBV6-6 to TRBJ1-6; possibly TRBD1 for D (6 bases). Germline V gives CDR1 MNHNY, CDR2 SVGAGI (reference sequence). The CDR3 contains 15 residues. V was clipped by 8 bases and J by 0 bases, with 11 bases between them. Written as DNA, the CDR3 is TGTGCCAGCTGGGACACGAGCTCCTATAATTCACCCCTCCACTTT. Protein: CASWDTSSYNSPLHF.

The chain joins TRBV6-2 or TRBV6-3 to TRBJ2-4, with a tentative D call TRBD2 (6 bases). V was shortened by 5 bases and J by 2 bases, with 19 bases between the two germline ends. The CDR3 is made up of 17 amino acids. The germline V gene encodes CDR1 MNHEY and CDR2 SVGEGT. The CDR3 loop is CASSDPTSIRSKNIQYF. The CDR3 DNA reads TGTGCCAGCAGTGACCCAACTAGCATAAGATCCAAAAACATTCAGTACTTC.

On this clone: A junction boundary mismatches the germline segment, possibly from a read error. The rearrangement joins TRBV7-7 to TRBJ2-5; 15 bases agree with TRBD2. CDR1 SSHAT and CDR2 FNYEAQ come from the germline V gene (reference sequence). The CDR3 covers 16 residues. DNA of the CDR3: TGTGCTAGCAGCTTAGCGGGACTAGCGGGAGGAGAGACCCAGTACTTC. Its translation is CASSLAGLAGGETQYF.

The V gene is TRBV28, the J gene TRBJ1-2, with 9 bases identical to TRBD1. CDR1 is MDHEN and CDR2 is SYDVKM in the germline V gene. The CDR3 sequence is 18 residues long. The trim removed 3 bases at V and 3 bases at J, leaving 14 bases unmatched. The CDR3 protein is CASSLTAGTGKGHYGYTF. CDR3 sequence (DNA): TGTGCCAGCAGTTTGACCGCCGGGACAGGGAAAGGGCACTATGGCTACACCTTC.

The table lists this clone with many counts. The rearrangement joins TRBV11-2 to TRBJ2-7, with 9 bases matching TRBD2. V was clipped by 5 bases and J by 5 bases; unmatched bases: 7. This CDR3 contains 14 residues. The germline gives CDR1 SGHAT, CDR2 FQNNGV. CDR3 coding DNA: TGTGCCAGCAGCGCTATATGGACTAGCGACGAGCAGTACTTC. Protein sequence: CASSAIWTSDEQYF.

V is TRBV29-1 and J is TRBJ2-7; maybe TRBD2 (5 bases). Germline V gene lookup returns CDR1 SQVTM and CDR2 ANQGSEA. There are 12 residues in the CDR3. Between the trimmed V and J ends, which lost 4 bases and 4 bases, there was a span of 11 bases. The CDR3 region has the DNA TGCAGCGTTGCTTGGGGAGATTACGAGCAGTACTTC. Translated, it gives CSVAWGDYEQYF.

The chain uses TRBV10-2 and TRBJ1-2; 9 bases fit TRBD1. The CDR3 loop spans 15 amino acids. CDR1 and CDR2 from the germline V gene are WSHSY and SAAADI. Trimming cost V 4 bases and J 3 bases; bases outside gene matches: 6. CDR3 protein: CASSGYRGRDYGYTF. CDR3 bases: TGCGCCAGCAGTGGATACAGGGGGCGCGACTATGGCTACACCTTC.

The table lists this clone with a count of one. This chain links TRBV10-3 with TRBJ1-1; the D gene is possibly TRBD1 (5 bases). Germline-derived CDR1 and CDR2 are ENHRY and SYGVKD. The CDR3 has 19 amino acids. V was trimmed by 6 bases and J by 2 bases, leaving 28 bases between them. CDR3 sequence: CAIRTLTSLGTGKNTEAFF. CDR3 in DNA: TGTGCCATCAGGACCCTGACTTCCCTGGGGACGGGAAAAAACACTGAAGCTTTCTTT.

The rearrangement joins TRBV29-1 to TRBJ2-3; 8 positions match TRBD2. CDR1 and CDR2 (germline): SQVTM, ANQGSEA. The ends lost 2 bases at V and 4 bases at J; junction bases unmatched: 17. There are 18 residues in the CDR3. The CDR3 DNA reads TGCAGCGTTGAACCCAGCGCTAGCGGGCCCCTGGGCGCAGATACGCAGTATTTT. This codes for CSVEPSASGPLGADTQYF.

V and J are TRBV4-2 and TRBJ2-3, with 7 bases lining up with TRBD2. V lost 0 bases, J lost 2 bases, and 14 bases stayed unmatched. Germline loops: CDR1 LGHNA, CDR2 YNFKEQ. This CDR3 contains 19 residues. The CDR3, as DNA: TGTGCCAGCAGCCAAGAAAGGTCAGTGGCGGGAGCGCTCACAGATACGCAGTATTTT. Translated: CASSQERSVAGALTDTQYF.

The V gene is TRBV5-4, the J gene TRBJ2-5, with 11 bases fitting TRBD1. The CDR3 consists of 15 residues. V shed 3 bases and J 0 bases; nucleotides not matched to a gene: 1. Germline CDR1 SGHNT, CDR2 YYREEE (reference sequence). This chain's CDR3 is CASSSGQGDQETQYF. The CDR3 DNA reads TGTGCCAGCAGCTCGGGACAGGGGGACCAAGAGACCCAGTACTTC. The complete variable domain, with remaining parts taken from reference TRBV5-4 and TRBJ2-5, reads ETGVTQSPTHLIKTRGQQVTLRCSSQSGHNTVSWYQQALGQGPQFIFQYYREEENGRGNFPPRFSGLQFPNYSSELNVNALELDDSALYLCASSSGQGDQETQYFGPGTRLLVL.

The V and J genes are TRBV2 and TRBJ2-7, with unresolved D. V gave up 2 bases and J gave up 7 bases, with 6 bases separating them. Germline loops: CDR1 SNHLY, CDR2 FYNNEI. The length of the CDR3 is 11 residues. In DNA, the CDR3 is TGTGCCAGCAGTGAACCTGGGGAGCAGTACTTC. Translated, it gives CASSEPGEQYF.

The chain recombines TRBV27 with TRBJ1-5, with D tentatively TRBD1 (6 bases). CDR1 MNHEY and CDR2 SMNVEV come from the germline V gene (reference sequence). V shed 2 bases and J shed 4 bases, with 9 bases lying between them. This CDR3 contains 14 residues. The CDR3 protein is CASSLRGGNQPQHF. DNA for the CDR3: TGTGCCAGCAGTTTAAGGGGGGGGAATCAGCCCCAGCATTTT.

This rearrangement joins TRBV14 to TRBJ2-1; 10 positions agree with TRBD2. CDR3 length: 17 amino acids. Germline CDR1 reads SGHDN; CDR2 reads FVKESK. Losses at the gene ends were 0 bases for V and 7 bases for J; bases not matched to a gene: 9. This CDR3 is CASSQDLGAGGQNEQFF. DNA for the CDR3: TGTGCCAGCAGCCAAGACCTTGGAGCGGGAGGGCAAAATGAGCAGTTCTTC.

CDR3 protein: CASSPPRGGNSPLHF. For the CDR3, the DNA is TGTGCCAGCAGCCCACCGAGGGGGGGGAATTCACCCCTCCACTTT. The chain has TRBV28 and TRBJ1-6; a possible D gene is TRBD1 (6 bases). V was pared by 6 bases and J by 7 bases, with 16 bases between. Germline CDR1 reads MDHEN; CDR2 reads SYDVKM. The CDR3 has 15 amino acids.

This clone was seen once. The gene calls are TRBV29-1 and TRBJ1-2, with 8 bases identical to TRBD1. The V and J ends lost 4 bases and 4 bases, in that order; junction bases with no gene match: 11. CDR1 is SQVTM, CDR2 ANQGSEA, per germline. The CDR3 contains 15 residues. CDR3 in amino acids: CSVGGQGPQPYGYTF. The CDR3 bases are TGCAGCGTTGGAGGACAGGGACCCCAACCCTATGGCTACACCTTC.

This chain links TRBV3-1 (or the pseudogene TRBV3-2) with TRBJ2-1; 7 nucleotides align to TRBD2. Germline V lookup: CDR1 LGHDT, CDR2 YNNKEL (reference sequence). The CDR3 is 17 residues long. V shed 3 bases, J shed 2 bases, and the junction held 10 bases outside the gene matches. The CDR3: CASSHTSRGRAYNEQFF. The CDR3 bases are TGTGCCAGCAGCCATACCTCGCGAGGGAGGGCCTACAATGAGCAGTTCTTC.

The CDR3 here is CASSGGQGGGPQHF. The CDR3 nucleotides read TGTGCCAGCAGCGGGGGACAGGGCGGTGGGCCCCAGCATTTT. This rearrangement joins TRBV9 to TRBJ1-5, with 9 bases that match TRBD1. After removal of 3 bases from V and 9 bases from J, the junction contained 7 bases not matched to a gene. The CDR3 consists of 14 residues. From germline, CDR1 is SGDLS and CDR2 YYNGEE.

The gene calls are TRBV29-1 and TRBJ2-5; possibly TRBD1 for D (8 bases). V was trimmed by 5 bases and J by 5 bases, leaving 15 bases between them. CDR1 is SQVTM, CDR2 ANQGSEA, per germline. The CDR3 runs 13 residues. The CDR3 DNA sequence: TGCAGCGTTCCCGGACAGGGAGGGGAGACCCAGTACTTC. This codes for CSVPGQGGETQYF. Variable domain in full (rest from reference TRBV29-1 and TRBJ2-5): SAVISQKPSRDICQRGTSLTIQCQVDSQVTMMFWYRQQPGQSLTLIATANQGSEATYESGFVIDKFPISRPNLTFSTLTVSNMSPEDSSIYLCSVPGQGGETQYFGPGTRLLVL.

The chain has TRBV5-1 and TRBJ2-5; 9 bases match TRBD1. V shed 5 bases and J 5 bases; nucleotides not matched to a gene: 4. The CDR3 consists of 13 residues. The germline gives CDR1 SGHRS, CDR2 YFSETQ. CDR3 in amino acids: CASSTGTGETQYF. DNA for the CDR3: TGCGCCAGCAGTACCGGGACAGGGGAGACCCAGTACTTC.

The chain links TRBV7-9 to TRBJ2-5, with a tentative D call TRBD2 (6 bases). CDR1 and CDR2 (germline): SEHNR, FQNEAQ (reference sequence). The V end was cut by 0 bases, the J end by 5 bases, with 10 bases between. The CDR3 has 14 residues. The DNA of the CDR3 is TGTGCCAGCAGCTTAGCGGGGGGAGGCGAGACCCAGTACTTC. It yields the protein CASSLAGGGETQYF.

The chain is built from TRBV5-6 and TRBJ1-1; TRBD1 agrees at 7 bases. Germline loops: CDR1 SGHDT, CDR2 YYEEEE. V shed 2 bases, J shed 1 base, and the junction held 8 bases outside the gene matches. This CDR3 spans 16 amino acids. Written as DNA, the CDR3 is TGTGCCAGCAGCTTTCTCCGCGACAGGGCGAACACTGAAGCTTTCTTT. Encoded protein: CASSFLRDRANTEAFF.

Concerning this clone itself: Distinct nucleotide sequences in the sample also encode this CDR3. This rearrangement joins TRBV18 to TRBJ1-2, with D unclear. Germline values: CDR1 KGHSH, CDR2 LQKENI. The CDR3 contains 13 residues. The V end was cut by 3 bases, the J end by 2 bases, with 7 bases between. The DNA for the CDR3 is TGTGCCAGCTCACCCGGAGGCAACTATGGCTACACCTTC. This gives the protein CASSPGGNYGYTF. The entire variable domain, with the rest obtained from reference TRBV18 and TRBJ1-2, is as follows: NAGVMQNPRHLVRRRGQEARLRCSPMKGHSHVYWYRQLPEEGLKFMVYLQKENIIDESGMPKERFSAEFPKEGPSILRIQQVVRGDSAAYFCASSPGGNYGYTFGSGTRLTVV.